The clone carrying this T cell receptor (beta chain) has at least ten counts. These data are taken from a study of T-cell reconstitution after alpha-beta-depleted transplantation in children. The library targeted TCRbeta and was prepared with unique molecular identifiers. TCRdb reanalysed the PCR reads using MiXCR and keeps one entry per CDR3 protein. The table has around 380,000 distinct CDR3 sequences, 9.5% to 13% seen once; the top ten hold nearly 5.5%. The CDR3 has 14 amino acids. V was shortened by 8 bases and J by 6 bases, with 20 bases between the two germline ends. CDR1 and CDR2 (germline): SEHNR, FQNEAQ (reference sequence).

The sequence was obtained from a human donor who donated a stem cell graft to a child with acute myeloid leukemia. Material: PBMCs from the stem cell graft donor, obtained from the stem cell graft. The chain joins TRBV7-9 to TRBJ2-7; possible D gene TRBD2, 7 bases. The CDR3: CASGKGGGPGEQYF. In DNA form, the CDR3 reads TGTGCCAGCGGCAAGGGGGGAGGGCCAGGCGAGCAGTACTTC.